The 18 T cell receptor beta chains listed next were all sequenced from one sample in a study of blood T cell repertoires in COVID-19. Clones were read by immunoSEQ multiplex PCR, and TCRdb kept only the in-frame ones, dropping some. The sample lists around 100,000 clones; 80% to 85% were seen once. Sequenced sample: peripheral blood. The origin of the receptors is a woman in her 70s with acute or convalescent COVID-19.

This rearrangement joins TRBV21-1 to TRBJ2-7; the table's D call, TRBD2, was not checked against the DNA. TRBV21-1 is shown as a pseudogene. The CDR3 extends over 15 amino acids. The CDR3 bases are TGTGCCAGCAGCCCCCGAGCACCTAAAATTTACGAGCAGTACTTC. Amino acid sequence: CASSPRAPKIYEQYF.

V and J are TRBV19 and TRBJ2-1; 10 bases agree with TRBD2. Germline lookup yields CDR1 LNHDA and CDR2 SQIVND (reference sequence). The CDR3 length is 14 residues. Trimming removed 10 bases from V and 3 bases from J; junction bases left unmatched: 6. The CDR3 DNA reads as TGTGCCACCCAGCGGGGGGGCTTCTACAATGAGCAGTTCTTC. This translates into CATQRGGFYNEQFF.

V gene TRBV30 combines with J gene TRBJ2-7; D possibly corresponds to TRBD1 (6 bases). Germline V gives CDR1 GTSNPN, CDR2 SVGIG (reference sequence). CDR3 length: 12 amino acids. Deletions cut 2 bases from V and 2 bases from J, with 7 bases between. CDR3 DNA: TGTGCCTGGAGTCCAGGGGCCTACGAGCAGTACTTC. Translating it yields CAWSPGAYEQYF.

The chain recombines TRBV28 with TRBJ2-7; maybe TRBD1 (6 bases). The CDR3 is 16 amino acids. CDR1 is MDHEN, CDR2 SYDVKM, per germline. Trimming stripped 2 bases from V and 3 bases from J, with 17 bases between. Written as DNA, the CDR3 is TGTGCCAGCAGTTTAGCGACGGACAGTTTACTCTACGAGCAGTACTTC. Protein: CASSLATDSLLYEQYF.

The chain is built from TRBV19 and TRBJ2-7; TRBD1 matches at 10 bases. CDR1 and CDR2 (germline): LNHDA, SQIVND (reference sequence). This CDR3 has 15 amino acids. V trimming: 4 bases; J trimming: 2 bases; junction bases outside the gene matches: 5. In DNA form, the CDR3 reads TGTGCCAGTAGTAGAGAGGGGACAGGGGCCTACGAGCAGTACTTC. Residues: CASSREGTGAYEQYF.

This clone appeared many times. V is TRBV7-9 and J is TRBJ1-1; D is undetermined. V shed 5 bases and J shed 3 bases, with 10 bases lying between them. The V gene's germline CDR1 is SEHNR and CDR2 FQNEAQ (reference sequence). The CDR3 covers 13 residues. The CDR3 is CASSPRRDTEAFF. The CDR3 DNA is TGTGCCAGCAGCCCCCGACGGGACACTGAAGCTTTCTTT.

This clone was detected once. The chain employs TRBV18 and TRBJ2-5; D possibly corresponds to TRBD1 (5 bases). The CDR3 is 14 amino acids. Looked up from germline, CDR1 is KGHSH and CDR2 is LQKENI. Trimming stripped 4 bases from V and 3 bases from J, with 12 bases between. CDR3 protein: CASSQTEAEETQYF. In nucleotides, the CDR3 is TGTGCCAGCTCACAGACAGAAGCCGAAGAGACCCAGTACTTC. Drawing the rest from reference TRBV18 and TRBJ2-5, the complete variable domain is NAGVMQNPRHLVRRRGQEARLRCSPMKGHSHVYWYRQLPEEGLKFMVYLQKENIIDESGMPKERFSAEFPKEGPSILRIQQVVRGDSAAYFCASSQTEAEETQYFGPGTRLLVL.

The chain has TRBV3-1 (or the pseudogene TRBV3-2) and TRBJ1-1, with 9 bases fitting TRBD1. The trim removed 1 base at V and 7 bases at J, leaving 7 bases unmatched. The CDR3 extends over 15 amino acids. Looked up from germline, CDR1 is LGHDT and CDR2 is YNNKEL (reference sequence). The CDR3 region is CASSQVGTGIHEAFF. As DNA, the CDR3 is TGTGCCAGCAGCCAAGTAGGGACAGGGATACATGAAGCTTTCTTT.

The gene calls are TRBV19 and TRBJ2-7, with D hard to call. The germline CDR1 and CDR2 sequences are LNHDA and SQIVND (reference sequence). Trimming shortened V by 5 bases and J by 2 bases, and 4 bases separated the two germline ends. This CDR3 region has 11 residues. DNA for the CDR3: TGTGCCAGTAGTTATGCCTACGAGCAGTACTTC. Its protein product is CASSYAYEQYF.

The rearrangement links TRBV14 to TRBJ1-4; unclear D gene. Trimming removed 0 bases at V and 1 base at J, with 6 bases between. The V gene's germline CDR1 is SGHDN and CDR2 FVKESK. The CDR3 spans 15 residues. CDR3 residues: CASSQDMLTNEKLFF. The CDR3 DNA reads TGTGCCAGCAGCCAAGACATGTTAACTAATGAAAAACTGTTTTTT.

The J gene is TRBJ1-3, the V gene TRBV5-1; D unclear. CDR1 is SGHRS, CDR2 YFSETQ, per germline. The V gene lost 4 bases and the J gene lost 4 bases, with 15 bases spanning the gap. This CDR3 is built from 15 residues. Written as DNA, the CDR3 is TGCGCCAGCAGCCTCGGCCCTCAGCGAGGAAACACCATATATTTT. Protein sequence: CASSLGPQRGNTIYF. Filled out from reference TRBV5-1 and TRBJ1-3, the complete variable domain reads KAGVTQTPRYLIKTRGQQVTLSCSPISGHRSVSWYQQTPGQGLQFLFEYFSETQRNKGNFPGRFSGRQFSNSRSEMNVSTLELGDSALYLCASSLGPQRGNTIYFGEGSWLTVV.

This chain's CDR3 is CASSAAGSSQYGYTF. The CDR3 DNA reads as TGTGCCAGCAGCGCCGCAGGGTCGAGTCAATATGGCTACACCTTC. The J gene is TRBJ1-2, the V gene TRBV9, with D possibly TRBD1 on 5 matching bases. The germline V gene has CDR1 SGDLS and CDR2 YYNGEE. V was pared by 3 bases and J by 5 bases, with 17 bases between. The CDR3 covers 15 residues.

The CDR3 here is CASSITGGGQETQYF. In DNA, the CDR3 is TGTGCCAGCAGCATCACGGGAGGGGGTCAAGAGACCCAGTACTTC. This sequence joins TRBV11-2 and TRBJ2-5, with 8 bases identical to TRBD2. The CDR3 is 15 residues long. V shed 5 bases and J 2 bases; nucleotides not matched to a gene: 7. Germline-derived CDR1 and CDR2 are SGHAT and FQNNGV.

This clone was seen a few times. The genes are TRBV28 and TRBJ1-4; perhaps TRBD1 as D (6 bases). The V end lost 2 bases, the J end lost 8 bases, and 12 bases lay between the germline ends. The CDR3 is 14 amino acids. Germline CDR1 is MDHEN and CDR2 is SYDVKM. The CDR3 nucleotides read TGTGCCAGCAGTTTAGTAGGGACACTAGAAAAACTGTTTTTT. Translated: CASSLVGTLEKLFF.

This chain joins TRBV7-8 and TRBJ1-6, with D unresolved. The germline V and J ends were trimmed by 5 bases and 9 bases, with 8 bases remaining between them. CDR1 is SGHVS, CDR2 FQNEAQ, per germline. This CDR3 has 12 residues. As DNA, the CDR3 is TGTGCCAGCAGCCCTCGGGGTTCACCCCTCCACTTT. It specifies CASSPRGSPLHF.

This chain connects TRBV10-2 to TRBJ2-7; weak D call: TRBD2 (6 bases). Germline CDR1 reads WSHSY; CDR2 reads SAAADI. The CDR3 is 13 residues long. Trimming left V 7 bases short and J 0 bases short, with 10 bases between. CDR3 protein: CASNRDSSYEQYF. CDR3 nucleotide sequence: TGCGCCAGCAATCGGGACTCCTCCTACGAGCAGTACTTC.

The rearrangement joins TRBV13 to TRBJ1-1; a weak D match, TRBD1 (6 bases). Trimming pared 6 bases from V and 7 bases from J, leaving 9 bases between. CDR3 size: 11 residues. Germline loops: CDR1 PRHDT, CDR2 FYEKMQ (reference sequence). The CDR3 coding sequence is TGTGCCAGCAGATTACAGGGTGAAGCTTTCTTT. This encodes CASRLQGEAFF.

This chain links TRBV15 with TRBJ1-5, with 9 bases aligning to TRBD1. The germline V gene encodes CDR1 LNHNV and CDR2 YYDKDF (reference sequence). This CDR3 comprises 16 residues. The ends lost 0 bases at V and 8 bases at J; junction bases unmatched: 8. The CDR3 spells CATSREQGARGEPQHF. DNA of the CDR3: TGTGCCACCAGCAGAGAACAGGGGGCGCGAGGGGAGCCCCAGCATTTT.